The T cell receptor beta chain described here comes from a study of blood T cell repertoires in COVID-19. V gave up 5 bases and J gave up 0 bases, with 38 bases separating them. Germline V gives CDR1 MNHEY, CDR2 SMNVEV (reference sequence). CDR3 size: 23 residues. The table came from immunoSEQ multiplex PCR; TCRdb's copy has only in-frame clones and leaves some out. The repertoire consists of some 300,000 clones, with roughly 86% occurring once and the leading ten covering 1% to 1.5%. This clonotype was sampled from a man between 65 and 79 years old with acute or convalescent COVID-19. Sequencing input: peripheral blood. V and J are TRBV27 and TRBJ2-7, with D perhaps matching TRBD1 (7 bases). The CDR3 here is CASSIRQGPGGPGAAEVSYEQYF. CDR3 nucleotides: TGTGCCAGCAGTATACGACAGGGCCCCGGGGGTCCGGGAGCGGCAGAAGTCTCCTACGAGCAGTACTTC.